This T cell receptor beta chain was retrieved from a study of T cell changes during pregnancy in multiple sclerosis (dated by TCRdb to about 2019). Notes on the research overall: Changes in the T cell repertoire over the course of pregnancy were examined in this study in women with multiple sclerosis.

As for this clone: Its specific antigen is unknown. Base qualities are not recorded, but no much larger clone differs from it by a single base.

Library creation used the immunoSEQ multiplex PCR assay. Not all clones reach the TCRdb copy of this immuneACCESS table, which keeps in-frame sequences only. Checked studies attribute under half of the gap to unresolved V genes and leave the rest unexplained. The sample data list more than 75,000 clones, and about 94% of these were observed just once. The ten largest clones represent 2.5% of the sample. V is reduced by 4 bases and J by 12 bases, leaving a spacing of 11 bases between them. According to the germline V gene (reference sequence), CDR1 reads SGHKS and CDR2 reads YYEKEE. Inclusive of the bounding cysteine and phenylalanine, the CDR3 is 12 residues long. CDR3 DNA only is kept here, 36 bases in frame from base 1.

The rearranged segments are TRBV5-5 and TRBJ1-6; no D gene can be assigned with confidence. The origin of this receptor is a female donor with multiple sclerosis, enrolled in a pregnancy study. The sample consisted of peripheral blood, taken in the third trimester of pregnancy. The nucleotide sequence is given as TGTGCCAGCAGCCCCCCCGGGGAACCCCTCCACTTT. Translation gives CASSPPGEPLHF.